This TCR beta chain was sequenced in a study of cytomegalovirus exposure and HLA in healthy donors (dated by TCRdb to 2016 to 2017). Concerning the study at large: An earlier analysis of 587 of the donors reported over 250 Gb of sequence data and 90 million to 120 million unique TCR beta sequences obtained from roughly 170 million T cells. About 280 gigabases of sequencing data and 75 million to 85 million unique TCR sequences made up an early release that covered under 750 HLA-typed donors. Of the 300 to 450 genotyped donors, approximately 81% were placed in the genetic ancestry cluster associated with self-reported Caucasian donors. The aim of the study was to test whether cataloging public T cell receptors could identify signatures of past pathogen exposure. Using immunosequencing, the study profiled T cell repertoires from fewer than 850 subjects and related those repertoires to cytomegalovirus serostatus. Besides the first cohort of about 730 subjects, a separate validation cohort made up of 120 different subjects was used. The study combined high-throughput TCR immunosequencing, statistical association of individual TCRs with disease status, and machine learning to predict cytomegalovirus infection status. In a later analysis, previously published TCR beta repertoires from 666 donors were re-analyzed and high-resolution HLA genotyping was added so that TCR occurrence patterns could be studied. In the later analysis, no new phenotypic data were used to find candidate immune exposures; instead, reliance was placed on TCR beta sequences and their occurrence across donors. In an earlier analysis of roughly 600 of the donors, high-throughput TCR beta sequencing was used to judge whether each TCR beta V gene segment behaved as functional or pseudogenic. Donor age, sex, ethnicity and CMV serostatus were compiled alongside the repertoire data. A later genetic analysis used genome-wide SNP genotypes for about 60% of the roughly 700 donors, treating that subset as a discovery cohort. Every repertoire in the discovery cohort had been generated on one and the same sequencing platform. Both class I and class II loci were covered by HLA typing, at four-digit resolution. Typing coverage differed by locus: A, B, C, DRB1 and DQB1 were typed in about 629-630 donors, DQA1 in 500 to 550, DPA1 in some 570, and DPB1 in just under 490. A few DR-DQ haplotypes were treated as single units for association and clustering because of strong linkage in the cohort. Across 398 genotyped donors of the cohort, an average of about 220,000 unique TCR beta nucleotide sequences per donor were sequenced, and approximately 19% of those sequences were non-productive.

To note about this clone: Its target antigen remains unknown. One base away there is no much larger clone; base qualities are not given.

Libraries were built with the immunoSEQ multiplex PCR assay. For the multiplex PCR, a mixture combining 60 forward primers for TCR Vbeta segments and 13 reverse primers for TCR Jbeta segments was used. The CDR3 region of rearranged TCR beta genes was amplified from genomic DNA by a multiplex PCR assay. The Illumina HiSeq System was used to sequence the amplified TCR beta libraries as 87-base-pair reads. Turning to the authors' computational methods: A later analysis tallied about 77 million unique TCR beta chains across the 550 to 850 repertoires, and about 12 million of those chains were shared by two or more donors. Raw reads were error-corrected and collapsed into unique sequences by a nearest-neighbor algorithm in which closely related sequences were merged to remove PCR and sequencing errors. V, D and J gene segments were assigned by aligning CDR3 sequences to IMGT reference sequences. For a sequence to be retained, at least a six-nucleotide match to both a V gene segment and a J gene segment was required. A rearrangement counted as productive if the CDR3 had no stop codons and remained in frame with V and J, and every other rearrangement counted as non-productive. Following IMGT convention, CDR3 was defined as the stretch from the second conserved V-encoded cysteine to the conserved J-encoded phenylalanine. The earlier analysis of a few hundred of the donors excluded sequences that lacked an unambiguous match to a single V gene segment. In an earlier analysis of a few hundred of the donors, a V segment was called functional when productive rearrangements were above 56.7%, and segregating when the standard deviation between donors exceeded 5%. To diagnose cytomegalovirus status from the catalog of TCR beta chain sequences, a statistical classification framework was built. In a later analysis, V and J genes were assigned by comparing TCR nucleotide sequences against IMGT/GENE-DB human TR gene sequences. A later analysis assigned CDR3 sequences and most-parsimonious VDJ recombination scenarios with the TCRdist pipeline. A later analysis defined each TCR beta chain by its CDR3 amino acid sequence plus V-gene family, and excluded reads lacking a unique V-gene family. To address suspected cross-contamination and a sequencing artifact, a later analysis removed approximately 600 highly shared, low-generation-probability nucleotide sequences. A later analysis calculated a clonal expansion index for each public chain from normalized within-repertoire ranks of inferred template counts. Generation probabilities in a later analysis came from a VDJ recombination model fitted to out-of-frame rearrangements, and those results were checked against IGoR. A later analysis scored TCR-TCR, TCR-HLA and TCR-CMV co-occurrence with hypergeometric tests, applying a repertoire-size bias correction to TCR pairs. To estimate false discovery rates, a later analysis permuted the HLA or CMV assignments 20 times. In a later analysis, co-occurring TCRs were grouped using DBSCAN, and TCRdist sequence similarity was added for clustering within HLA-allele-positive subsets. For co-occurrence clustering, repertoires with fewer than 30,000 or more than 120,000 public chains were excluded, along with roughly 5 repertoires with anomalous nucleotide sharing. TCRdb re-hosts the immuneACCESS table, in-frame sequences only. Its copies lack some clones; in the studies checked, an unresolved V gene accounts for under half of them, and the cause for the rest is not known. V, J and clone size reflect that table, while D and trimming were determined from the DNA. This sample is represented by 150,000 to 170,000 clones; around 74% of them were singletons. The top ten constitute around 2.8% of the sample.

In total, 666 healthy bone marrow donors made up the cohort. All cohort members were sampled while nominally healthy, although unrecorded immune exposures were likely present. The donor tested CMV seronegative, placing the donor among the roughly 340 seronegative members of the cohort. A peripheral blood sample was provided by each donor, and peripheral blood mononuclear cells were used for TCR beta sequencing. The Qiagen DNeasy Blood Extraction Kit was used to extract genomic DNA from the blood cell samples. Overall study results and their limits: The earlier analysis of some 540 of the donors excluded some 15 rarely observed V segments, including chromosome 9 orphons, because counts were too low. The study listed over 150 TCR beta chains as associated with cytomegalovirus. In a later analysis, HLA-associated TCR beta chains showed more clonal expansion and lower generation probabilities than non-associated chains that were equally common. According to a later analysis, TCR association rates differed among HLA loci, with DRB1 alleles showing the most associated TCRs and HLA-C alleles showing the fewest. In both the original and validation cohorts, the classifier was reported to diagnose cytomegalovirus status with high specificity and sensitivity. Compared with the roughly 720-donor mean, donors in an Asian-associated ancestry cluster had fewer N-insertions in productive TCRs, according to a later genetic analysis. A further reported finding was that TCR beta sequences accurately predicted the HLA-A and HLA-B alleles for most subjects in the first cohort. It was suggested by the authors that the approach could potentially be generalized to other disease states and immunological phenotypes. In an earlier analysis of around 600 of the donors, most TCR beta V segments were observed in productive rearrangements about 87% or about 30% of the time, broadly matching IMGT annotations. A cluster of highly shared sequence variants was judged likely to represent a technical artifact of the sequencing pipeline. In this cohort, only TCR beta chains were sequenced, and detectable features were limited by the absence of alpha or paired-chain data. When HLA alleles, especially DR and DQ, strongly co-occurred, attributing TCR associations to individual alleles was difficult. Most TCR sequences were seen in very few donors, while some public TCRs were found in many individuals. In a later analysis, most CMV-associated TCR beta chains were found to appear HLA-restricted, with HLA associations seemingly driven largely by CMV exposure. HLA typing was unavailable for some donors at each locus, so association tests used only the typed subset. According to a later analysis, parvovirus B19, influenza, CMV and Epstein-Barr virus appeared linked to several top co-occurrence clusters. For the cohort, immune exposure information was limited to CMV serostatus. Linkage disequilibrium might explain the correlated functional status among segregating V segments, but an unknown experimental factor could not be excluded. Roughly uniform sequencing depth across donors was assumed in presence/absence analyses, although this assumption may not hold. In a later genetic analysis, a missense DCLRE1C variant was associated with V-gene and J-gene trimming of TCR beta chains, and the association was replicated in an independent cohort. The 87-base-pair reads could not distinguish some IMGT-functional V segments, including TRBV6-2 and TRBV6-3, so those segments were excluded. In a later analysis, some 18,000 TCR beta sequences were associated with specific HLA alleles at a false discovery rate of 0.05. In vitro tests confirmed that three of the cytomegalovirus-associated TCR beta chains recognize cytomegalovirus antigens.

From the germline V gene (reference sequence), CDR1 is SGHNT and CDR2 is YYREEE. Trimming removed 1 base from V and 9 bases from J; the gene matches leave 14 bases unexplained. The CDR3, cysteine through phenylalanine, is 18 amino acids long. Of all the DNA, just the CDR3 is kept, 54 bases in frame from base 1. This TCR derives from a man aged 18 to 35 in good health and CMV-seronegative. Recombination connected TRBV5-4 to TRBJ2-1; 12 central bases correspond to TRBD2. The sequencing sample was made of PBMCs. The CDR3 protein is CASSLFSTSGGSVGEQFF. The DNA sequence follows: TGTGCCAGCAGCTTGTTTAGTACTAGCGGGGGGTCGGTGGGTGAGCAGTTCTTC. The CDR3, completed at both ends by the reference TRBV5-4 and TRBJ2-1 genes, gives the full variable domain ETGVTQSPTHLIKTRGQQVTLRCSSQSGHNTVSWYQQALGQGPQFIFQYYREEENGRGNFPPRFSGLQFPNYSSELNVNALELDDSALYLCASSLFSTSGGSVGEQFFGPGTRLTVL.